One T cell receptor beta chain is described in this entry. The entry originates in a study of blood T cell repertoires in COVID-19. For the study at large: Acute and convalescent COVID-19 specimens originated in the United States, Italy and Spain. From T cells, B-cell-depleted T cells, or PBMCs came the material, which was cDNA or gDNA.

Germline CDR1 SGHRS, CDR2 YFSETQ. V lost 2 bases and J 9 bases, leaving 15 bases between the germline ends. The CDR3 totals 15 residues. In the study's own analysis: Amplified reference gene primers provided the basis for estimating nucleated cell counts. Profiled with immunoSEQ multiplex PCR; TCRdb holds only in-frame clones, not every one. That table is the source of V, J and clone size, and D and trimming were worked out from the DNA. The sample lists 210,000 or so clones; 84% were seen once. The specimen sequenced was peripheral blood. The sequence was obtained from a human donor in a cohort sampled during active COVID-19. The chain carries TRBV5-1 and TRBJ1-6; tentatively, D is TRBD1 (5 bases). The CDR3 region has the DNA TGCGCCAGCAGCTTAAGCGGGGGGAGGCGTTCACCCCTCCACTTT. It encodes CASSLSGGRRSPLHF.